The next 9 T cell receptor beta chains were all read from a single sample in a study of cytomegalovirus exposure and HLA in healthy donors. This PCR relied on a set of 60 Vbeta primers and 13 Jbeta primers. The assay was immunoSEQ multiplex PCR, and TCRdb's table has in-frame clones only and misses some. The table lists 65,000 to 75,000 clones, about 65% of them singletons, with approximately 2.1% in the top ten. The material sequenced was PBMCs. The receptors originated from a woman aged 25-40 years in good health and CMV-seronegative.

The chain has TRBV9 and TRBJ1-1; D perhaps matches TRBD1 (5 bases). Germline CDR1 and CDR2: SGDLS and YYNGEE. Trimming cost V 2 bases and J 1 base, with 15 bases left between them. The CDR3 is 16 residues long. For the CDR3, the DNA is TGTGCCAGCAGCGTCGGGGACGGGGGATCGAACACTGAAGCTTTCTTT. This sequence encodes CASSVGDGGSNTEAFF.

This chain links TRBV11-2 with TRBJ2-7; the D gene is possibly TRBD2 (6 bases). The CDR3 is made up of 14 amino acids. Germline V gene lookup returns CDR1 SGHAT and CDR2 FQNNGV. Trimming shortened V by 0 bases and J by 5 bases, and 11 bases separated the two germline ends. The CDR3 spells CASSLDRRADEQYF. CDR3 bases: TGTGCCAGCAGCTTAGATCGGAGGGCCGACGAGCAGTACTTC.

V gene TRBV5-1 combines with J gene TRBJ1-2, with D unresolved. Trimming shortened V by 0 bases and J by 0 bases, and 6 bases separated the two germline ends. This CDR3 is built from 14 residues. Germline CDR1 is SGHRS and CDR2 is YFSETQ. This CDR3 is CASSLVAANYGYTF. Written as DNA, the CDR3 is TGCGCCAGCAGCTTGGTCGCAGCTAACTATGGCTACACCTTC.

V gene TRBV11-2 combines with J gene TRBJ1-4; D unclear. V dropped 3 bases and J dropped 3 bases, with 8 bases sitting between them. From germline, CDR1 is SGHAT and CDR2 FQNNGV. The CDR3 loop spans 14 amino acids. This chain's CDR3 is CASSLGSPNEKLFF. The CDR3 DNA reads TGTGCCAGCAGCTTGGGCAGCCCTAATGAAAAACTGTTTTTT.

The rearrangement links TRBV18 to TRBJ1-3; D remains unclear. Looked up from germline, CDR1 is KGHSH and CDR2 is LQKENI. The ends were cut back, 3 bases at V and 6 bases at J, with 18 bases in the middle. The CDR3 consists of 16 residues. CDR3 sequence: CASSPMTGDNKNTIYF. The CDR3 DNA is TGTGCCAGCTCACCGATGACCGGCGACAACAAAAACACCATATATTTT.

This clone came up a few times. The chain has TRBV19 and TRBJ1-2, with D unresolved. Germline loops: CDR1 LNHDA, CDR2 SQIVND (reference sequence). Trimming removed 10 bases from V and 4 bases from J, with 7 bases in between. This CDR3 region has 10 residues. Here the CDR3 reads CANIPYGYTF. DNA of the CDR3: TGTGCCAACATCCCCTATGGCTACACCTTC.

In this sample, this clone turned up a few times. The CDR3 is CASSMAGRGPQPQHF. CDR3 in DNA: TGTGCCAGTAGTATGGCGGGCAGGGGGCCCCAGCCCCAGCATTTT. V and J are TRBV19 and TRBJ1-5, with TRBD1 matching over 8 bases. Unmatched junction bases numbered 8, after V lost 3 bases and J lost 7 bases. Per germline, CDR1 LNHDA and CDR2 SQIVND (reference sequence). The CDR3 extends over 15 amino acids.

This clone was counted between two and nine times. The chain carries TRBV7-8 and TRBJ1-4, with a possible D match to TRBD1 (5 bases). Between the trimmed V and J ends, which lost 5 bases and 8 bases, there was a span of 12 bases. CDR1 is SGHVS and CDR2 is FQNEAQ in the germline V gene. The CDR3 totals 13 residues. CDR3 in amino acids: CASSRDYPEKLFF. The CDR3 nucleotides are TGTGCCAGCAGCCGGGACTACCCCGAAAAACTGTTTTTT.

This clone has only a few counts. This CDR3 reads CASSSLPGDNEQFF. CDR3 nucleotides: TGCGCCAGCAGCTCCCTCCCGGGGGACAATGAGCAGTTCTTC. The rearrangement joins TRBV5-1 to TRBJ2-1; possible D gene TRBD2, 6 bases. V was cut by 3 bases and J by 5 bases, with 12 bases left in between. Germline CDR1 is SGHRS and CDR2 is YFSETQ. This CDR3 spans 14 amino acids.